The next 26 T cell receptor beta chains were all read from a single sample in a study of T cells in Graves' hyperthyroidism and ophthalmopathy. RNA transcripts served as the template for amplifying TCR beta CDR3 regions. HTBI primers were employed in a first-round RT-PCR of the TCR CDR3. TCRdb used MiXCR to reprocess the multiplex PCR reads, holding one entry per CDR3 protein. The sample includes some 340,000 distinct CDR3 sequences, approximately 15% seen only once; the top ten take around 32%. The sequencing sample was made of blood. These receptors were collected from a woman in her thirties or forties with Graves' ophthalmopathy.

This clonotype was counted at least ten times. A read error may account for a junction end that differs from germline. The DNA for the CDR3 is TGTGCCAGCAGTTTAGGACAGAGATATGGCTACACCTTC. The encoded protein is CASSLGQRYGYTF. The chain joins TRBV13 to TRBJ1-2; a weak D match, TRBD1 (6 bases). The CDR3 consists of 13 residues. Per germline, CDR1 PRHDT and CDR2 FYEKMQ (reference sequence). Variable domain in full (rest from reference TRBV13 and TRBJ1-2): AAGVIQSPRHLIKEKRETATLKCYPIPRHDTVYWYQQGPGQDPQFLISFYEKMQSDKGSIPDRFSAQQFSDYHSELNMSSLELGDSALYFCASSLGQRYGYTFGSGTRLTVV.

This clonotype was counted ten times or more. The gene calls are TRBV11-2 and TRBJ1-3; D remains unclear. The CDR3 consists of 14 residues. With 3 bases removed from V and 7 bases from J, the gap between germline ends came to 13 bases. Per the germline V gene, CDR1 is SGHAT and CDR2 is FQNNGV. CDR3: CASSLAALGNTIYF. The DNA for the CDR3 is TGTGCCAGCAGCTTGGCCGCTCTTGGGAACACCATATATTTT.

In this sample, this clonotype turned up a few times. The CDR3: CASSLYVTFGQGRINYGYTF. CDR3 DNA: TGTGCCAGCAGTTTATACGTAACCTTTGGACAGGGCAGAATAAACTATGGCTACACCTTC. This sequence joins TRBV27 and TRBJ1-2, with 8 bases identical to TRBD1. The CDR3 consists of 20 residues. Germline V gene lookup returns CDR1 MNHEY and CDR2 SMNVEV (reference sequence). V shed 1 base, J shed 2 bases, and the junction held 18 bases outside the gene matches.

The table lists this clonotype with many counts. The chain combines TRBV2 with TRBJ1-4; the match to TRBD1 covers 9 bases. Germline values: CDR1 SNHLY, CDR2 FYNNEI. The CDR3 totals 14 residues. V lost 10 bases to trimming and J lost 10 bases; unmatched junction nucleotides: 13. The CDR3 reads CATQEGTGYRKLFF. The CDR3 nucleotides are TGTGCCACTCAGGAGGGGACAGGGTACCGAAAACTGTTTTTT.

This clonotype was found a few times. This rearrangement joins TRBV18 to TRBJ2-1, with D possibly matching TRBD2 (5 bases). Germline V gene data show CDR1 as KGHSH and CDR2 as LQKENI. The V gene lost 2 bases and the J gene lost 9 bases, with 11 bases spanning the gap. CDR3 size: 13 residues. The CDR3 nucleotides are TGTGCCAGCTCACCAAAGCGGTCCGGTGAGCAGTTCTTC. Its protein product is CASSPKRSGEQFF.

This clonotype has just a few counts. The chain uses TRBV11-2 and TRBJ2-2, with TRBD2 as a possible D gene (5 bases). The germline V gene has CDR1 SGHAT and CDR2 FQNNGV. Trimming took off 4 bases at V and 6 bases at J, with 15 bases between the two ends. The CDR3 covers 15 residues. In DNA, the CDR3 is TGTGCCAGCAGCTCCTTACGGGGTTATGCCGGGGAGCTGTTTTTT. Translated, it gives CASSSLRGYAGELFF.

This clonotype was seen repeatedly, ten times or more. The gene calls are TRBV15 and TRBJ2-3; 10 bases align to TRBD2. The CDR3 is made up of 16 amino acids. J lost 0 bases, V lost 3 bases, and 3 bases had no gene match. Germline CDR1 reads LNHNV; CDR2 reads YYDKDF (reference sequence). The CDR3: CATSSRLAGSTDTQYF. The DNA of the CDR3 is TGTGCCACCAGCAGTAGACTAGCGGGCAGCACAGATACGCAGTATTTT.

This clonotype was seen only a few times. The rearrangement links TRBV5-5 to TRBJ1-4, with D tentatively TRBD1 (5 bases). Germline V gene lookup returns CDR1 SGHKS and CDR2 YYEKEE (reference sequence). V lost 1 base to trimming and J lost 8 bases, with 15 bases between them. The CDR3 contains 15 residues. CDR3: CASSLRAGNREKLFF. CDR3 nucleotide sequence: TGTGCCAGCAGCTTGCGGGCAGGGAATCGCGAAAAACTGTTTTTT.

This CDR3 is CATRFSSPGLHF. CDR3 DNA sequence: TGTGCCACCAGATTTTCCTCTCCGGGACTCCACTTT. V gene TRBV24-1 combines with J gene TRBJ1-6; D not resolved. The V end lost 7 bases, the J end lost 16 bases, and 16 bases lay between the germline ends. The CDR3 length is 12 residues. Germline CDR1 is KGHDR and CDR2 is SFDVKD.

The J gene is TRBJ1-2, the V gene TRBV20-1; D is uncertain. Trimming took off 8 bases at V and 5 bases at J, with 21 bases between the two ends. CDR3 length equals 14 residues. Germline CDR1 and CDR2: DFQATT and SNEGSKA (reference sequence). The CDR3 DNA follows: TGCAGTTCAGAGGAGGGTGGCCTTGAGTATGGCTACACCTTC. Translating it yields CSSEEGGLEYGYTF.

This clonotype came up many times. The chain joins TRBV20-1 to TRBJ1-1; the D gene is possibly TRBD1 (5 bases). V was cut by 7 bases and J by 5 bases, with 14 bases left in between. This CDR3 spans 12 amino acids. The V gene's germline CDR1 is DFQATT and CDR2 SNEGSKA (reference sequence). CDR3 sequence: CSVAGLGTEAFF. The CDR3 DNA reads TGCAGTGTGGCGGGACTGGGGACTGAAGCTTTCTTT.

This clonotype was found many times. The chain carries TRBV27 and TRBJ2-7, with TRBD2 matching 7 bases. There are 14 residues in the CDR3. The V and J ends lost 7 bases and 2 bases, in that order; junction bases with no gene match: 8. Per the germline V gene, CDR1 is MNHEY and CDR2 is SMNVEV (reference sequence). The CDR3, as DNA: TGTGCCAGCAACCCCGGGGGGTACGCCTACGAGCAGTACTTC. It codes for CASNPGGYAYEQYF.

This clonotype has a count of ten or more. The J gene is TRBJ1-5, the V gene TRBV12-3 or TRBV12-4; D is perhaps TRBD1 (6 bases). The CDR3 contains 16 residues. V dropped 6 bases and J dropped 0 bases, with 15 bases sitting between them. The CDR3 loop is CASSFTGTNSNQPQHF. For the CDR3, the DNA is TGTGCCAGCAGCTTTACAGGGACTAATAGCAATCAGCCCCAGCATTTT.

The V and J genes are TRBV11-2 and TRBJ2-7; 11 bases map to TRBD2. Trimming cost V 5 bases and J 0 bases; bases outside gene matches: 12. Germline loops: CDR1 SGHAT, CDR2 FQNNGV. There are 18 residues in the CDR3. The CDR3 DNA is TGTGCCAGCAGCCCTTACCCCTTAGCGGGAGGGTCCTCCTACGAGCAGTACTTC. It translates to CASSPYPLAGGSSYEQYF.

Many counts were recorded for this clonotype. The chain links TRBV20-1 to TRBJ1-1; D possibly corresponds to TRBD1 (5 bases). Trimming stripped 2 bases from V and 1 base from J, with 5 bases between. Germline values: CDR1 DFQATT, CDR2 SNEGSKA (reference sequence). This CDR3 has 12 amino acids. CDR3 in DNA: TGCAGTGCTAGACAGGGGAACACTGAAGCTTTCTTT. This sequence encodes CSARQGNTEAFF.

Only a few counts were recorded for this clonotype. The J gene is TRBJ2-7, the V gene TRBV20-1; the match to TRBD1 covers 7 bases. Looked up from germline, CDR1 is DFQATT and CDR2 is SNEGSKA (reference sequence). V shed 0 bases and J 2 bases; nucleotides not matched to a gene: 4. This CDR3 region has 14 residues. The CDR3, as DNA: TGCAGTGCTAGAGATCGGGACAGTCCCTACGAGCAGTACTTC. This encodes CSARDRDSPYEQYF.

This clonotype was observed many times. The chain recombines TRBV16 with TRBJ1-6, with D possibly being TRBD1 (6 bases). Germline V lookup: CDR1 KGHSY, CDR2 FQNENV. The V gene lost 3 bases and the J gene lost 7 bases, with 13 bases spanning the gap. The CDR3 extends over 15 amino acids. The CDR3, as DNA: TGTGCCAGCAGCCATTTGGACAGAGGGAATTCACCCCTCCACTTT. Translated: CASSHLDRGNSPLHF.

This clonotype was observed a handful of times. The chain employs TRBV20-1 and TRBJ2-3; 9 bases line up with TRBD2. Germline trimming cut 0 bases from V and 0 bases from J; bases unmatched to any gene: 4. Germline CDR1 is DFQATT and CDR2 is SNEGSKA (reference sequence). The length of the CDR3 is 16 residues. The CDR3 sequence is CSARDATSGSTDTQYF. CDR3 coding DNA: TGCAGTGCTAGAGATGCCACTAGCGGGAGCACAGATACGCAGTATTTT.

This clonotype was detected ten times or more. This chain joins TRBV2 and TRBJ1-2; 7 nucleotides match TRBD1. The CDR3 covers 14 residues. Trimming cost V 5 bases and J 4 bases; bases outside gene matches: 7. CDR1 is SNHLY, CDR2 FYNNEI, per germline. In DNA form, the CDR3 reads TGTGCCAGCAGTCGACAGGGTTGGGGCTATGGCTACACCTTC. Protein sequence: CASSRQGWGYGYTF.

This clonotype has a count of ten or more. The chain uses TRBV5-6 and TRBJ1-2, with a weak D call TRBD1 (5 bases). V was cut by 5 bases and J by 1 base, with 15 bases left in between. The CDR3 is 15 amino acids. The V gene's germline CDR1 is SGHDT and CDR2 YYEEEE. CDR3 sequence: CASSVGTLNNYGYTF. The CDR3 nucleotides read TGTGCCAGCAGTGTGGGGACTCTGAATAACTATGGCTACACCTTC. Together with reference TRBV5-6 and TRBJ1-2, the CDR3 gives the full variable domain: DAGVTQSPTHLIKTRGQQVTLRCSPKSGHDTVSWYQQALGQGPQFIFQYYEEEERQRGNFPDRFSGHQFPNYSSELNVNALLLGDSALYLCASSVGTLNNYGYTFGSGTRLTVV.

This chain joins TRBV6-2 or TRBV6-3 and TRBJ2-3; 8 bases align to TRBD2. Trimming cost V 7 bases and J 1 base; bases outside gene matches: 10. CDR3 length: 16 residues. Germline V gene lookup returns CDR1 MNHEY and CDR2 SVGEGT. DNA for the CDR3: TGTGCCAGCAACCCTAAACTAGCGGTAGGCACAGATACGCAGTATTTT. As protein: CASNPKLAVGTDTQYF.

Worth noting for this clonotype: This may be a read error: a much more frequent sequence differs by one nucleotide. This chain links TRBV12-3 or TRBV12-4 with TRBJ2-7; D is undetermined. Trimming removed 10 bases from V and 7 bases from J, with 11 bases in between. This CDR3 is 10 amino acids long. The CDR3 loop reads CATSWGEQYF. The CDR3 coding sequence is TGTGCCACCTCCTGGGGTGAGCAGTACTTC.

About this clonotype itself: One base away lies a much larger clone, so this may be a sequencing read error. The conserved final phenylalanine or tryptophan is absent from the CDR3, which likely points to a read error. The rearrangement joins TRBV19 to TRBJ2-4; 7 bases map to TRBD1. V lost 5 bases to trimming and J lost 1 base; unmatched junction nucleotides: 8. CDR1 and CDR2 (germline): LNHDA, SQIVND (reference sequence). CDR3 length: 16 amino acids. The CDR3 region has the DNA TGTGCCAGTAGTGCCCCCACGACAGGGGCCAAAAACATTCAGTACTCC. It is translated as CASSAPTTGAKNIQYS.

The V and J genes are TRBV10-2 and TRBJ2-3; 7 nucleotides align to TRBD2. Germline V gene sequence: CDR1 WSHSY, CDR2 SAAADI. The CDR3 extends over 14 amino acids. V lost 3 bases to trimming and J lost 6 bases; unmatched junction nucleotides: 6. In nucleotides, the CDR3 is TGCGCCAGCAGTGATGCGGGAGTGGGGGATACGCAGTATTTT. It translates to CASSDAGVGDTQYF.

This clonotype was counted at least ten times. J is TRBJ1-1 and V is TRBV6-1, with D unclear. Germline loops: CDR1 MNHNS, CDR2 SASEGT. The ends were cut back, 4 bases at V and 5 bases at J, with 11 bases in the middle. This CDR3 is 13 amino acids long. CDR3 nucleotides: TGTGCCAGCAGTGCCACTTCACCGACTGAAGCTTTCTTT. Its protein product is CASSATSPTEAFF.

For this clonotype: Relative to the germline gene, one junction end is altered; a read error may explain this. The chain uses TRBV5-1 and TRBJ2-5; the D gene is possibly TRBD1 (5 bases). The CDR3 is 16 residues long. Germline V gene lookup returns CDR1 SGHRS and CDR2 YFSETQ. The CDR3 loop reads CASSSSDPGSRETQYF. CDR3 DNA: TGTGCCAGCAGCTCATCCGACCCAGGGTCAAGGGAGACCCAGTACTTC.